This T cell receptor (beta chain) was recorded in a study of T-cell memory formation after mild COVID-19. Germline CDR1 is SEHNR and CDR2 is FQNEAQ (reference sequence). Trimming took off 3 bases at V and 5 bases at J, with 14 bases between the two ends. The CDR3 sequence is 15 residues long. MiXCR, applied by TCRdb to the 5' RACE reads, yields one record per CDR3 protein. The data contain about 120,000 distinct CDR3 sequences, approximately 22% of them singletons. This clonotype was detected ten times or more. V usage is TRBV7-9 and J usage is TRBJ2-1; D may be TRBD1 (6 bases). This sequence was found in a man aged 18 to 29 who had mild COVID-19 (a few samples of this study predate the infection). Cell type and time point are not known. Sequenced input: PBMCs or a T cell subset sorted from them (not recorded which). The chain's CDR3 is CASSFVGAGDNEQFF. In DNA, the CDR3 is TGTGCCAGCAGCTTTGTGGGGGCCGGGGACAATGAGCAGTTCTTC.